The T cell receptor beta chain under discussion was sequenced for a study of regulatory T cells in long-lasting Graves disease. Both iRepertoire HTBI primers and Arm-PCR of CDR3 regions were used to build the TCR beta libraries. Original processing notes: The identification of about 66 TRBV and 11 to 15 TRBJ segments was made across samples. From the multiplex PCR reads, TCRdb called clonotypes with MiXCR, one entry per CDR3 protein. What appears here as the V and J calls and clone size reflects TCRdb's work, not the paper's. The sample comprises hundreds of thousands of distinct CDR3 sequences, 15% to 20% of which are singletons, and 25% rests with the top ten. Time point indicated: newly diagnosed GD, antithyroid drugs for less than 3 months. After RNA was extracted from PBMCs, the TCR library was made from it. Of note for this clonotype: The target antigen is unknown.

Study observations and caveats: Public clonotype sharing was higher in persistent than newly diagnosed patients. Thyroid tissue was not sampled; only peripheral blood was.

Germline CDR1 and CDR2: SGHTA and FQGNSA. CDR3 length: 13 residues. Trimming shortened V by 1 base and J by 8 bases, and 8 bases separated the two germline ends. The sample also formed part of further work on T cells in Graves' hyperthyroidism and ophthalmopathy.

The J gene is TRBJ1-4, the V gene TRBV7-2; TRBD1 is a possible D gene (6 bases). The sequence was obtained from a woman aged 35 to 60 with Graves disease. The input for sequencing was peripheral blood mononuclear cells (PBMCs), taken at new diagnosis, from a patient treated with antithyroid drugs. The CDR3 loop is CASSLGGHEKLFF. DNA for the CDR3: TGTGCCAGCAGCTTAGGGGGGCACGAAAAACTGTTTTTT.